A selection of T cell receptor beta chains follows, all from one sample in a study of blood T cell repertoires in COVID-19. The assay was immunoSEQ multiplex PCR, and TCRdb's table has in-frame clones only and misses some. The sample has approximately 200,000 clones; just over 85% are singletons. What was sequenced was peripheral blood. These receptors came from a man younger than 35 with active or convalescent COVID-19. Both conserved end residues are part of each CDR3. A D gene is named only where the DNA matches it firmly. The size field is filled for only some rows; it gives once, few, many or a size class.

TRBV2	TRBJ1-2	NA	NA	TGTGCCAGCATCCTGGACAGCACCAACTATGGCTACACCTTC	CASILDSTNYGYTF
TRBV9	TRBJ2-7	NA	NA	TGTGCCAGCAGCAGCGGAGGGGCCGAAAGGTTCTACGAGCAGTACTTC	CASSSGGAERFYEQYF
TRBV12-5	TRBJ2-1	NA	once	TGTGCTAGTGGTTTGGTCGGGGGTTACAATGAGCAGTTCTTC	CASGLVGGYNEQFF
TRBV4-2	TRBJ1-2	NA	NA	TGTGCCAGCAGCCAAACGGGGGTCTATGGCTACACCTTC	CASSQTGVYGYTF
TRBV24-1	TRBJ2-3	TRBD1	NA	TGTGCCACGGGTGGGACAGGCCGGATCGAGCAGTATTTT	CATGGTGRIEQYF
TRBV29-1	TRBJ1-1	NA	NA	TGCAGCGGATTCCGGGACACTGAAGCTTTCTTT	CSGFRDTEAFF
TRBV30	TRBJ1-5	NA	NA	TGTGCCTGGAGTGTATCCCGGTCCCCCCTCTCGGATCAGCCCCAGCATTTT	CAWSVSRSPLSDQPQHF
TRBV10-3	TRBJ2-7	TRBD2	NA	TGTGCCATCAGTGAGTCGAGGGTAGCGGGAGCCCGGTTCGAGCAGTACTTC	CAISESRVAGARFEQYF
TRBV27	TRBJ2-7	TRBD2	NA	TGTGCCAGCAGTTTATCGGGAGGGCCCTACGAGCAGTACTTC	CASSLSGGPYEQYF
TRBV5-1	TRBJ1-5	NA	NA	TGCGCCAGCAGCTTGGGAGATTACCCCAATCAGCCCCAGCATTTT	CASSLGDYPNQPQHF
TRBV19	TRBJ1-6	NA	NA	TGTGCCACCCGAGACAGAGAGAGATCACCCCTCCACTTT	CATRDRERSPLHF
TRBV14	TRBJ1-1	NA	NA	TGTGCCAGCAGCTCCGGAAAGACAATTGAAGCTTTCTTT	CASSSGKTIEAFF
TRBV5-1	TRBJ1-6	NA	NA	TGCGCCAGCAGGGCACAGGGTCCCAATAATTCACCCCTCCACTTT	CASRAQGPNNSPLHF
TRBV6-2/TRBV6-3	TRBJ2-7	NA	NA	TGTGCCAGCAGTTCACAGTTCGGGGACGAGCAGTACTTC	CASSSQFGDEQYF
TRBV6-4	TRBJ2-1	NA	many	TGTGCCAGCAGTGAAGACAACTACAATGAGCAGTTCTTC	CASSEDNYNEQFF
TRBV3-1/TRBV3-2	TRBJ2-7	TRBD2	NA	TGTGCCAGCAGCCAAGCCGGGACTAGCGGAACCGAGCAGTACTTC	CASSQAGTSGTEQYF